Here is one T cell receptor (beta chain) with its context. The CDR3 length is 17 residues. Germline loops: CDR1 SGHTA, CDR2 FQGNSA. V was shortened by 1 base and J by 9 bases, with 22 bases between the two germline ends. The study counted Cohort 3 donors as recovered given two negative PCRs, clearance, or symptom resolution. The entry originates in a study of blood T cell repertoires in COVID-19. Overall study: Sites across the United States, Italy and Spain contributed samples from acute and convalescent COVID-19. T cells, B-cell-depleted T cells, or PBMCs provided the cDNA or gDNA that served as material.

Per the original data handling: Amplification of reference gene primers was used by the study to estimate nucleated cell counts. The table came from immunoSEQ multiplex PCR; TCRdb's copy has only in-frame clones and leaves some out. V and J calls and clone size are as listed in that table; D and trimming were resolved from the DNA. The profile shows approximately 280,000 clones, more than 75% of them singletons. This TCR derives from a woman aged 18-30 years who had recovered from COVID-19. The rearrangement links TRBV7-2 to TRBJ2-1; D is possibly TRBD2 (6 bases). The specimen was PBMCs or T cells enriched from blood (not recorded which). In DNA form, the CDR3 reads TGTGCCAGCAGCTTAGGACCCGGGCGGGGCGGCTTTGGTGAGCAGTTCTTC. Protein: CASSLGPGRGGFGEQFF.